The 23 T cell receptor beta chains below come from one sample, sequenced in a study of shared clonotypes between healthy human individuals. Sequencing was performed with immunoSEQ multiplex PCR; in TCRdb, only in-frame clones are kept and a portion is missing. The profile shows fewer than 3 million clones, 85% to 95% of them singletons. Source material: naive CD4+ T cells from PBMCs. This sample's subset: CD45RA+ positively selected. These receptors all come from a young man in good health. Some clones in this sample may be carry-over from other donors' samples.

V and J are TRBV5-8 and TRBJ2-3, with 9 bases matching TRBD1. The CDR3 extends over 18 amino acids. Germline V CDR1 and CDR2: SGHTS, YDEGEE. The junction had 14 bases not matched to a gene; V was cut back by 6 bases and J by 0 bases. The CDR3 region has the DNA TGTGCCAGCACCATGGGCTATTTCGGGACAGGGAGCACAGATACGCAGTATTTT. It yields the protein CASTMGYFGTGSTDTQYF.

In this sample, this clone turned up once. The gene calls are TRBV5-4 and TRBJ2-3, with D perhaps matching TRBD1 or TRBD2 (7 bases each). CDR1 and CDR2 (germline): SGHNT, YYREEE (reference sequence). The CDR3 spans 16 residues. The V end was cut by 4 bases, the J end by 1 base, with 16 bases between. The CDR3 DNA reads TGTGCCAGCAGCCAGGGGGGGGGAGGAGGCACAGATACGCAGTATTTT. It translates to CASSQGGGGGTDTQYF.

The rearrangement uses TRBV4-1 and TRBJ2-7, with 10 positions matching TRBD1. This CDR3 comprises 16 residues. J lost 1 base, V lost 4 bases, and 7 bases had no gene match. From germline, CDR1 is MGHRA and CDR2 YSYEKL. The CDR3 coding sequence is TGCGCCAGCAGCCTCTGGACAGGGGGTAAATCCTACGAGCAGTACTTC. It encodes CASSLWTGGKSYEQYF.

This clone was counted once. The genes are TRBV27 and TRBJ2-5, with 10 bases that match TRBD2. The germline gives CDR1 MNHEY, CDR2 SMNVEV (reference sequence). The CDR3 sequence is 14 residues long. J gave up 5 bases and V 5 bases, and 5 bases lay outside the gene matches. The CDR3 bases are TGTGCCAGCAGTCCCAGTAGCGGGAGGGAGACCCAGTACTTC. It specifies CASSPSSGRETQYF.

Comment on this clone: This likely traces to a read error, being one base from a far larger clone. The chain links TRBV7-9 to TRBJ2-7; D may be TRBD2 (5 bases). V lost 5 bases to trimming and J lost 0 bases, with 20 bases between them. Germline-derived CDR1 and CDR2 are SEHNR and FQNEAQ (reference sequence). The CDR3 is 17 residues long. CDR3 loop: CASSGSTISDSSYEQYF. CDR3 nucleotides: TGTGCCAGCAGCGGATCGACAATTAGCGATAGCTCCTACGAGCAGTACTTC. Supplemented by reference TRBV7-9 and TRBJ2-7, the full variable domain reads DTGVSQNPRHKITKRGQNVTFRCDPISEHNRLYWYRQTLGQGPEFLTYFQNEAQLEKSRLLSDRFSAERPKGSFSTLEIQRTEQGDSAMYLCASSGSTISDSSYEQYFGPGTRLTVT.

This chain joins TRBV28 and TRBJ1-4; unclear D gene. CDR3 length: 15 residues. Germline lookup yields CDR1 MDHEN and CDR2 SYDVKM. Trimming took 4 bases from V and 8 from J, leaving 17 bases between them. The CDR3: CASSSTVWAREKLFF. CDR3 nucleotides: TGTGCCAGCAGTTCGACCGTATGGGCCAGGGAAAAACTGTTTTTT.

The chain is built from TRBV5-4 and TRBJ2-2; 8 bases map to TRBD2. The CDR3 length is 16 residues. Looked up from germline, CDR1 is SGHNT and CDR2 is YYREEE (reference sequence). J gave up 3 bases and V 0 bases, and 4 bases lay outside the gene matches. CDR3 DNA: TGTGCCAGCAGCTTGGGGGCGGGAGGAGACACCGGGGAGCTGTTTTTT. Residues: CASSLGAGGDTGELFF.

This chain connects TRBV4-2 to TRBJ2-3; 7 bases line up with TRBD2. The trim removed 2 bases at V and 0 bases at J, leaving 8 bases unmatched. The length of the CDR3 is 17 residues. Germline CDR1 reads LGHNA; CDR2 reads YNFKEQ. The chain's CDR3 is CASSQSPTSDSTDTQYF. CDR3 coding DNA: TGTGCCAGCAGCCAATCTCCCACTAGCGACAGCACAGATACGCAGTATTTT.

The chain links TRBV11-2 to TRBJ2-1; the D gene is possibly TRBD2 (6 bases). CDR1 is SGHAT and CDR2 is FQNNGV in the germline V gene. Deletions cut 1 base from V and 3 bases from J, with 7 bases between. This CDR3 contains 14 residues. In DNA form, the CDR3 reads TGTGCCAGCAGCTTAGGCGGGAACTACAATGAGCAGTTCTTC. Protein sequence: CASSLGGNYNEQFF.

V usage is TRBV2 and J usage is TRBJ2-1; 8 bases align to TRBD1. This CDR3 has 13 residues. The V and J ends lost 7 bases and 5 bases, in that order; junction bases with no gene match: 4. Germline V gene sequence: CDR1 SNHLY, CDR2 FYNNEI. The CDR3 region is CASILDRDNEQFF. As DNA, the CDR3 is TGTGCCAGCATCTTGGACAGGGACAATGAGCAGTTCTTC.

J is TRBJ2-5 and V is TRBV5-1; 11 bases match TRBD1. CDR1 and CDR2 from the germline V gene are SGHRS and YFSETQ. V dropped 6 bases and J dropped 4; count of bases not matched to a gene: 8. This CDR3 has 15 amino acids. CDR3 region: CASTPRTGGGETQYF. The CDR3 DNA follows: TGCGCCAGCACTCCTCGGACAGGGGGCGGAGAGACCCAGTACTTC.

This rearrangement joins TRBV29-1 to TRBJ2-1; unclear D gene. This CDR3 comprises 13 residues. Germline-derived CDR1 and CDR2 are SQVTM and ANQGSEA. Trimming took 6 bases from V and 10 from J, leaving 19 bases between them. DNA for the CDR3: TGCAGCGTGGGTACTGGATCCTGGCGCGAGCAGTTCTTC. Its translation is CSVGTGSWREQFF.

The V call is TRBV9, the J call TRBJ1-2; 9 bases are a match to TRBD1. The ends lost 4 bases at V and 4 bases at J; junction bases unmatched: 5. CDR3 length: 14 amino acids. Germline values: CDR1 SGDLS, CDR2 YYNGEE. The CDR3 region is CASSPEDRGYGYTF. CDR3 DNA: TGTGCCAGCAGCCCTGAGGACAGGGGCTATGGCTACACCTTC.

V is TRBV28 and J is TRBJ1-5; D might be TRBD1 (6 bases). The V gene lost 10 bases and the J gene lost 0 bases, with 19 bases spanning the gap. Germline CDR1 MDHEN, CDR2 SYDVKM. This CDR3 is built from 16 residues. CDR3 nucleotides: TGTGCCACCCGAACCGGGACACTTTTTAGCAATCAGCCCCAGCATTTT. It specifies CATRTGTLFSNQPQHF.

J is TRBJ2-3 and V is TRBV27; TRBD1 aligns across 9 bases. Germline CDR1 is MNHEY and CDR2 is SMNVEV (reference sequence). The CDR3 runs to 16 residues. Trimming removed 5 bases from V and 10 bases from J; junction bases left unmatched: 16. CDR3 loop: CASSTRTGENSVAQYF. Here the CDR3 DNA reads TGTGCCAGCAGTACCCGGACAGGGGAAAACTCTGTCGCGCAGTATTTT.

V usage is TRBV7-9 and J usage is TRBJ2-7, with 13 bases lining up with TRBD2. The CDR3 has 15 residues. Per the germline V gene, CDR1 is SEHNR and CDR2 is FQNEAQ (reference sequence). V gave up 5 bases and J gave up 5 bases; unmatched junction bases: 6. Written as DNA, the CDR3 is TGTGCCAGCAGCGTAGGACTAGCGGGAGTTGACGAGCAGTACTTC. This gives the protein CASSVGLAGVDEQYF.

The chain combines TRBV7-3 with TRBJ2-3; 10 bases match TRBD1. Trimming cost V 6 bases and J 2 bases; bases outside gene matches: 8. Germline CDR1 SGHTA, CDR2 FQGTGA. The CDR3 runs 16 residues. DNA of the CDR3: TGTGCCAGCAGTTCGGAGACAGGGGGCAACACAGATACGCAGTATTTT. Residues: CASSSETGGNTDTQYF.

As DNA, the CDR3 is TGTGCCAGCAGCTTGGGGGTCGGACAGCCCTACAATGAGCAGTTCTTC. It specifies CASSLGVGQPYNEQFF. The J gene is TRBJ2-1, the V gene TRBV5-4, with D maybe TRBD1 (6 bases). The CDR3 covers 16 residues. CDR1 SGHNT and CDR2 YYREEE come from the germline V gene (reference sequence). V shed 0 bases and J shed 2 bases, with 12 bases lying between them.

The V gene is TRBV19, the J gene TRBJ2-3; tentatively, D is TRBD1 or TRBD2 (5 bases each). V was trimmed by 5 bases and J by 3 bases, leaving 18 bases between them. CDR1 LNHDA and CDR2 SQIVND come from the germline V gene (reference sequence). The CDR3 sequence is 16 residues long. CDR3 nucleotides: TGTGCCAGTAGTCAATCCGGGACGGTCGGGACAGATACGCAGTATTTT. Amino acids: CASSQSGTVGTDTQYF.

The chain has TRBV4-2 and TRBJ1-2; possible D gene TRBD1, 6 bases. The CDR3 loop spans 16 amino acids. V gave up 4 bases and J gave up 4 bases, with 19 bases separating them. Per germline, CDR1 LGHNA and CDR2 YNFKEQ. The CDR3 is CASSPQLGGFSYGYTF. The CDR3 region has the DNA TGTGCCAGCAGCCCCCAGCTTGGGGGCTTCAGCTATGGCTACACCTTC.

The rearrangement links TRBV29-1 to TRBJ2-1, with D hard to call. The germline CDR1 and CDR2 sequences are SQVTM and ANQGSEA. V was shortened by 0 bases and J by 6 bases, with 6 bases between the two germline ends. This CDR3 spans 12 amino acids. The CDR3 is CSVEDNGNEQFF. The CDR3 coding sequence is TGCAGCGTTGAAGATAACGGCAATGAGCAGTTCTTC.

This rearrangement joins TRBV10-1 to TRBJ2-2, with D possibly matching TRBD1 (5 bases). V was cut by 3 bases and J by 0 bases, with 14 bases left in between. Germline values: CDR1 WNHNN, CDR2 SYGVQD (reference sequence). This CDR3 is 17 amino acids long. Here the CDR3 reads CASSELLRAANTGELFF. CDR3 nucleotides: TGCGCCAGCAGTGAACTCCTCAGGGCTGCGAACACCGGGGAGCTGTTTTTT.

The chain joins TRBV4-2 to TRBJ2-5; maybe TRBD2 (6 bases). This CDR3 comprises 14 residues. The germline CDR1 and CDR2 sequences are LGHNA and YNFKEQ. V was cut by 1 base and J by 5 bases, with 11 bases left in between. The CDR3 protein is CASSQAAGLETQYF. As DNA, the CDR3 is TGTGCCAGCAGCCAAGCCGCGGGGTTGGAGACCCAGTACTTC.